This passage covers 2 T cell receptor beta chains from one sample sequenced in a study of beta chain features in type 1 diabetes. The authors reverse transcribed all of the isolated RNA, so sequencing captured expressed TCRB transcripts. Sequencing used immunoSEQ multiplex PCR; TCRdb keeps in-frame clones, though not all of them. The repertoire holds 220,000 or so clones, with 68% as singletons. The sequencing input was naive CD4+ T cells from blood. The receptors stem from a man aged 25-45 years in good health.

The chain is built from TRBV30 and TRBJ2-3; 7 positions match TRBD1. The ends lost 8 bases at V and 4 bases at J; junction bases unmatched: 9. The CDR3 length is 13 residues. CDR1 GTSNPN and CDR2 SVGIG come from the germline V gene (reference sequence). The CDR3 region has the DNA TGTGCCCAGTCGGACAGGCTGGCAGATACGCAGTATTTT. It yields the protein CAQSDRLADTQYF.

This sequence joins TRBV29-1 and TRBJ2-1, with 9 bases that match TRBD2. The germline V gene encodes CDR1 SQVTM and CDR2 ANQGSEA. This CDR3 contains 15 residues. V lost 7 bases to trimming and J lost 9 bases; unmatched junction nucleotides: 16. CDR3 in amino acids: CSGQIPGLAVAEQFF. The CDR3 region has the DNA TGCAGCGGACAAATTCCGGGACTAGCAGTGGCTGAGCAGTTCTTC.